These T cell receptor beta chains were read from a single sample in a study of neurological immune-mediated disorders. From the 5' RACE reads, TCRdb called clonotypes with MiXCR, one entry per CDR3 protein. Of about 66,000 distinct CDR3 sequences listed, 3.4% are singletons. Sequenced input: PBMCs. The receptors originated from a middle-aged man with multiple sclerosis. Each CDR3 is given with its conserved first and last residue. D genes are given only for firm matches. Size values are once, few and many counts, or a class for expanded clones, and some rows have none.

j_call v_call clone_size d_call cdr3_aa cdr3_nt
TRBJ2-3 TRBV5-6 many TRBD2 CASSRTSSGLTTDTQYF TGTGCCAGCAGCCGAACCTCTAGCGGACTAACCACAGATACGCAGTATTTT
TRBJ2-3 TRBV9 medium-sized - CASQSAGAPTDTQYF TGTGCCAGCCAGAGCGCGGGGGCTCCCACAGATACGCAGTATTTT
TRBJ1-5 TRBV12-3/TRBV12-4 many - CASSLGGGMNQPQHF TGTGCCAGCAGTTTAGGGGGGGGGATGAATCAGCCCCAGCATTTT
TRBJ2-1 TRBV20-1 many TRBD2 CSVTGTSGYNEQFF TGCAGTGTTACCGGGACTAGCGGGTACAATGAGCAGTTCTTC
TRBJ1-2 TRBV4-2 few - CASSQDPGYGYTF TGTGCCAGCAGCCAAGATCCGGGGTATGGCTACACCTTC
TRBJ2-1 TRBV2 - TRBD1 CASSDGTGGVNEQFF TGTGCCAGCAGTGATGGGACAGGGGGCGTCAATGAGCAGTTCTTC
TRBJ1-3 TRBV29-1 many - CSVSDRFSGNTIYF TGCAGCGTATCGGACAGATTCTCTGGAAACACCATATATTTT
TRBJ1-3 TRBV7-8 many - CASSLGGTSGNTIYF TGTGCCAGCAGCTTAGGCGGGACCTCTGGAAACACCATATATTTT
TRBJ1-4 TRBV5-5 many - CASSLGATNEKLFF TGTGCCAGCAGCTTGGGGGCAACTAATGAAAAACTGTTTTTT
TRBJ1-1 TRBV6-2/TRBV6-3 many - CASSYIHRPNTEAFF TGTGCCAGCAGTTACATACACAGGCCGAACACTGAAGCTTTCTTT
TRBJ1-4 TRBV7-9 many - CASSYNEKLFF TGTGCCAGCAGCTATAATGAAAAACTGTTTTTT
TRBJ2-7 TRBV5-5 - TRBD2 CASSPSGTSVLGEQYF TGTGCCAGCAGCCCCTCCGGGACTAGCGTCTTGGGGGAGCAGTACTTC
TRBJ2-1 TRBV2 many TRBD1 CASSVDRGSYNEQFF TGTGCCAGCAGTGTCGACAGGGGCTCCTACAATGAGCAGTTCTTC
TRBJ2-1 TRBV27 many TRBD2 CASSQLAGTYNEQFF TGTGCCAGCAGCCAACTAGCGGGTACCTACAATGAGCAGTTCTTC
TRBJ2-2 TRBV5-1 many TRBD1 CASSLSTGENTGELFF TGCGCCAGCAGCCTTTCGACAGGGGAGAACACCGGGGAGCTGTTTTTT
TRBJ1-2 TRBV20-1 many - CSARVGAGAGYGYTF TGCAGTGCTAGAGTAGGAGCAGGGGCGGGCTATGGCTACACCTTC
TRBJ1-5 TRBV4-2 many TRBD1 CASSQDRAGGASGQPQHF TGTGCCAGCAGCCAAGATCGGGCAGGGGGCGCTTCGGGTCAGCCCCAGCATTTT
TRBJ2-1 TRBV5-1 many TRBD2 CASSSGTSSYNEQFF TGCGCCAGCAGCTCCGGGACTAGCTCCTACAATGAGCAGTTCTTC
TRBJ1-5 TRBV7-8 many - CASSSSPDNQPQHF TGTGCCAGCAGCTCAAGTCCGGACAATCAGCCCCAGCATTTT
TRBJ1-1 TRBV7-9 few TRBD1 CASNPDRVGTEAFF TGTGCCAGCAACCCTGACAGGGTTGGGACTGAAGCTTTCTTT
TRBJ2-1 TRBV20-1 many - CSARDWSSYNEQFF TGCAGTGCTCGGGACTGGAGCTCCTACAATGAGCAGTTCTTC
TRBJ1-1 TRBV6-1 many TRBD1 CASRKGTGLSTEAFF TGTGCCAGCAGAAAAGGGACAGGACTTAGCACTGAAGCTTTCTTT
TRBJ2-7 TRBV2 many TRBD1 CASSEKTGSYEQYF TGTGCCAGCAGTGAAAAGACAGGGTCGTACGAGCAGTACTTC
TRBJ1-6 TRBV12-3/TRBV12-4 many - CASSFGASPLHF TGTGCCAGCAGCTTCGGGGCTTCACCCCTCCACTTT
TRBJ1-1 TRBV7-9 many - CASTVLQLGNTEAFF TGTGCCAGCACCGTACTCCAACTCGGAAACACTGAAGCTTTCTTT
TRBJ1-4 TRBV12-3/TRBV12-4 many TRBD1 CASTQRGRENEKLFF TGTGCCAGCACCCAAAGGGGGCGGGAAAATGAAAAACTGTTTTTT
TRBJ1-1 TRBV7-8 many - CASSHPGRGAMNTEAFF TGTGCCAGCAGCCACCCTGGCCGGGGGGCGATGAACACTGAAGCTTTCTTT
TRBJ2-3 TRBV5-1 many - CASSFTPGGNTDTQYF TGCGCCAGCAGCTTCACCCCGGGGGGCAACACAGATACGCAGTATTTT
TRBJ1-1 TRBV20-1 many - CSAPRTDTEAFF TGCAGTGCCCCCCGGACAGACACTGAAGCTTTCTTT
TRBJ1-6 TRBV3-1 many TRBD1 CASSQKGQGRNSTLNF TGTGCCAGCAGCCAAAAGGGACAGGGAAGAAATTCAACCCTCAACTTT
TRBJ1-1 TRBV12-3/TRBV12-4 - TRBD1 CASSLQGWSTEAFF TGTGCCAGCAGCTTACAGGGGTGGAGCACTGAAGCTTTCTTT
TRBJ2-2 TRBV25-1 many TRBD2 CASSDPSGTNTGELFF TGTGCCAGCAGTGACCCTAGCGGGACGAACACCGGGGAGCTGTTTTTT
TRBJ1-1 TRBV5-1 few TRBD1 CASSFQGGLVNTEAFF TGCGCCAGCAGTTTCCAGGGGGGGCTCGTGAACACTGAAGCTTTCTTT